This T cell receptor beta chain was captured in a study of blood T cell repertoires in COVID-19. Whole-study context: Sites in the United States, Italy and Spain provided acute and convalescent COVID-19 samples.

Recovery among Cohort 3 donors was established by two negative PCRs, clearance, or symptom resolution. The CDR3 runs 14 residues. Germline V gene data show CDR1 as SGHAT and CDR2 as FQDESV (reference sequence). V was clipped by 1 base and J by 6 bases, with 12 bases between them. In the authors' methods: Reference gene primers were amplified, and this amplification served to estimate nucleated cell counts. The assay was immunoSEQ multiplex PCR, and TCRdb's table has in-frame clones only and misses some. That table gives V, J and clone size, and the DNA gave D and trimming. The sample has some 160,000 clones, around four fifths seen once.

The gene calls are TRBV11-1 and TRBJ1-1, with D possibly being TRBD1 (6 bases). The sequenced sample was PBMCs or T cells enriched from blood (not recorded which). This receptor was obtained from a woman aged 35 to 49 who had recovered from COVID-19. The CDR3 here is CASSLGPGDAEAFF. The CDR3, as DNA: TGTGCCAGCAGCTTAGGTCCAGGGGACGCTGAAGCTTTCTTT.